This T cell receptor (beta chain) was profiled in a study of T cell repertoires in aging, cancer and after chemotherapy. As for the study in general: The full dataset contained 8.5 million to 10 million TCR reads.

Whole-study findings and limits: Untreated cancer patients had significantly lower blood TCR diversity than age-matched healthy donors. In healthy donors, age-related TCR diversity loss mainly reflected lost richness. Immunological memory after chemotherapy cannot be judged from the repertoire data.

Multiplex touch-down PCR with TRB-A/B primers amplified rearranged V-D-J TRB sequences. TCRdb re-called the multiplex PCR reads through MiXCR, storing one row per CDR3 protein. Here the sample spans under 15,000 distinct CDR3 sequences, over 20% being singletons. The template was genomic DNA from peripheral blood, not RNA. This clonotype showed up many times. Its antigen remains unknown. The CDR3 consists of 13 residues. V was pared by 6 bases and J by 4 bases, with 10 bases between. Material: blood. The sequence was collected from a human donor in good health. V and J are TRBV12-3 or TRBV12-4 and TRBJ2-1; D is uncertain. CDR3 coding DNA: TGTGCCAGCAGCCTAGGGATTTACAATGAGCAGTTCTTC. Translating it yields CASSLGIYNEQFF.